A single sample gave rise to the 27 T cell receptor beta chains below, sequenced in a study of cytomegalovirus exposure and HLA in healthy donors. 60 Vbeta and 13 Jbeta primers were used in PCR. Only in-frame clones appear in the TCRdb table, and some are missing; sequencing was by immunoSEQ multiplex PCR. Of 160,000 or so clones detected, 70% to 85% appear once; the ten largest clones hold around 2%. Sequencing was done on a sample of PBMCs. The receptors were sampled from a man in his fifties or sixties in good health and CMV-seropositive.

The chain recombines TRBV11-2 with TRBJ1-1; 8 bases align to TRBD1. The CDR3 loop spans 16 amino acids. Germline V gene sequence: CDR1 SGHAT, CDR2 FQNNGV. The V and J ends lost 1 base and 10 bases, in that order; junction bases with no gene match: 14. CDR3 in DNA: TGTGCCAGCAGCTTAGTTCTCAAGACAGGGGTTGGCCTAGCTTTCTTT. Translation gives CASSLVLKTGVGLAFF. The entire variable domain, with the rest obtained from reference TRBV11-2 and TRBJ1-1, is as follows: EAGVAQSPRYKIIEKRQSVAFWCNPISGHATLYWYQQILGQGPKLLIQFQNNGVVDDSQLPKDRFSAERLKGVDSTLKIQPAKLEDSAVYLCASSLVLKTGVGLAFFGQGTRLTVV.

This clone was seen just once. The chain carries TRBV7-9 and TRBJ2-3; TRBD2 matches at 9 bases. Losses at the gene ends were 1 base for V and 8 bases for J; bases not matched to a gene: 7. The CDR3 length is 15 residues. The germline V gene has CDR1 SEHNR and CDR2 FQNEAQ (reference sequence). CDR3 sequence (DNA): TGTGCCAGCAGCTTAGAAATTAGCGGGGGATCTACGCAGTATTTT. This encodes CASSLEISGGSTQYF.

The chain employs TRBV10-3 and TRBJ1-1; TRBD1 matches at 7 bases. This CDR3 is built from 15 residues. CDR1 is ENHRY and CDR2 is SYGVKD in the germline V gene. Germline trimming cut 0 bases from V and 6 bases from J; bases unmatched to any gene: 7. The CDR3 protein is CAISESTTGRAEAFF. The CDR3 DNA reads TGTGCCATCAGTGAGTCTACGACAGGGAGAGCTGAAGCTTTCTTT.

The chain combines TRBV10-1 with TRBJ1-2, with TRBD1 as a possible D gene (6 bases). Germline V gene sequence: CDR1 WNHNN, CDR2 SYGVQD (reference sequence). The germline V and J ends were trimmed by 0 bases and 6 bases, with 11 bases remaining between them. The CDR3 contains 14 residues. The CDR3 here is CASSESPHRDGYTF. The CDR3 bases are TGCGCCAGCAGTGAGTCGCCCCACAGGGATGGCTACACCTTC.

The chain carries TRBV5-1 and TRBJ2-1; the match to TRBD2 covers 11 bases. V lost 5 bases to trimming and J lost 1 base; unmatched junction nucleotides: 8. The CDR3 has 17 amino acids. Per the germline V gene, CDR1 is SGHRS and CDR2 is YFSETQ. As DNA, the CDR3 is TGCGCCAGCAGAGGGGGTAGCGGGGGGGCGTCCTACAATGAGCAGTTCTTC. As protein: CASRGGSGGASYNEQFF.

The gene calls are TRBV18 and TRBJ2-4; 7 nucleotides line up with TRBD2. Germline V gene data show CDR1 as KGHSH and CDR2 as LQKENI. V dropped 3 bases and J dropped 6; count of bases not matched to a gene: 11. The CDR3 totals 16 residues. The CDR3 sequence is CASSPPGGGDGNIQYF. In DNA, the CDR3 is TGTGCCAGCTCACCCCCCGGCGGGGGTGATGGAAACATTCAGTACTTC.

The chain recombines TRBV7-9 with TRBJ1-5, with 10 positions matching TRBD1. Per germline, CDR1 SEHNR and CDR2 FQNEAQ (reference sequence). This CDR3 is built from 17 residues. The V gene end was trimmed by 3 bases and the J gene end by 0 bases; junction bases not matched to a gene: 5. The CDR3: CASSLGDRGNSNQPQHF. The CDR3 nucleotides are TGTGCCAGCAGCTTGGGGGACAGGGGAAATAGCAATCAGCCCCAGCATTTT. The full variable domain, its missing parts supplied by reference TRBV7-9 and TRBJ1-5, is DTGVSQNPRHKITKRGQNVTFRCDPISEHNRLYWYRQTLGQGPEFLTYFQNEAQLEKSRLLSDRFSAERPKGSFSTLEIQRTEQGDSAMYLCASSLGDRGNSNQPQHFGDGTRLSIL.

The chain links TRBV4-1 to TRBJ2-7; TRBD2 might be the D (7 bases). CDR1 is MGHRA, CDR2 YSYEKL, per germline. Trimming removed 0 bases at V and 2 bases at J, with 14 bases between. The CDR3 runs to 16 residues. CDR3 protein: CASSQDRGAGTYEQYF. The CDR3 bases are TGCGCCAGCAGCCAAGATCGGGGGGCTGGAACCTACGAGCAGTACTTC.

J is TRBJ1-4 and V is TRBV15; D gene uncertain. In germline, CDR1 is LNHNV, CDR2 YYDKDF (reference sequence). The CDR3 covers 15 residues. Trimming stripped 3 bases from V and 10 bases from J, with 18 bases between. The DNA for the CDR3 is TGTGCCACCAGCAGGGAAATTAGCGGAGGTGGAAAACTGTTTTTT. Translation: CATSREISGGGKLFF.

V and J are TRBV7-9 and TRBJ1-1; TRBD1 aligns across 7 bases. V lost 5 bases, J lost 0 bases, and 6 bases stayed unmatched. The CDR3 loop spans 15 amino acids. The germline V gene encodes CDR1 SEHNR and CDR2 FQNEAQ (reference sequence). CDR3: CASSVPGTVNTEAFF. As DNA, the CDR3 is TGTGCCAGCAGCGTCCCTGGGACAGTGAACACTGAAGCTTTCTTT.

V and J are TRBV4-2 and TRBJ1-2; a possible D gene is TRBD1 (6 bases). Germline values: CDR1 LGHNA, CDR2 YNFKEQ. The CDR3 loop spans 16 amino acids. The V gene lost 0 bases and the J gene lost 4 bases, with 15 bases spanning the gap. The CDR3 nucleotides are TGTGCCAGCAGCCAAGATGTTAACAGGGAGGGCTATGGCTACACCTTC. Amino acid sequence: CASSQDVNREGYGYTF.

The chain uses TRBV5-1 and TRBJ2-5; maybe TRBD2 (6 bases). Germline CDR1 and CDR2: SGHRS and YFSETQ. The CDR3 runs to 16 residues. The V end lost 3 bases, the J end lost 1 base, and 16 bases lay between the germline ends. CDR3 coding DNA: TGCGCCAGCAGCTCCGGGTTGCGGGATTCCCAAGAGACCCAGTACTTC. Encoded protein: CASSSGLRDSQETQYF.

The V gene is TRBV27, the J gene TRBJ1-6; D perhaps matches TRBD1 (6 bases). Germline V gene data show CDR1 as MNHEY and CDR2 as SMNVEV (reference sequence). V lost 6 bases to trimming and J lost 8 bases, with 14 bases between them. This CDR3 is 14 amino acids long. Here the CDR3 DNA reads TGTGCCAGCAGCCCACAGGGAGGGCATTCACCCCTCCACTTT. Amino acids: CASSPQGGHSPLHF.

The CDR3 region has the DNA TGTGCCAGCAGTTACTCGAGAGAAACCATGAACACTGAAGCTTTCTTT. This sequence encodes CASSYSRETMNTEAFF. The chain is built from TRBV6-5 and TRBJ1-1; D unclear. CDR1 MNHEY and CDR2 SVGAGI come from the germline V gene. V was pared by 0 bases and J by 0 bases, with 11 bases between. The CDR3 sequence is 16 residues long.

The DNA of the CDR3 is TGTGCCAGCAGCTTCGGGACTAGCGGGGGTTACGAGACCCAGTACTTC. Encoded protein: CASSFGTSGGYETQYF. V usage is TRBV7-9 and J usage is TRBJ2-5; 14 bases line up with TRBD2. Germline values: CDR1 SEHNR, CDR2 FQNEAQ (reference sequence). This CDR3 contains 16 residues. With 3 bases clipped from V and 5 bases from J, the junction kept 5 bases outside the gene matches.

This chain joins TRBV7-6 and TRBJ2-3, with TRBD1 identical over 7 bases. The V gene end was trimmed by 5 bases and the J gene end by 4 bases; junction bases not matched to a gene: 6. CDR3 length: 14 amino acids. The germline V gene has CDR1 SGHVS and CDR2 FNYEAQ. This chain's CDR3 is CASSLQGESDTQYF. The CDR3 region has the DNA TGTGCCAGCAGCCTCCAGGGGGAATCAGATACGCAGTATTTT.

The chain couples TRBV18 to TRBJ2-4, with 7 bases aligning to TRBD1. With 2 bases clipped from V and 0 bases from J, the junction kept 13 bases outside the gene matches. Germline CDR1 is KGHSH and CDR2 is LQKENI. The CDR3 has 19 residues. CDR3 DNA: TGTGCCAGCTCACCAACCGCCAGGACAGGTGGTATAGCCAAAAACATTCAGTACTTC. Translating it yields CASSPTARTGGIAKNIQYF.

The rearrangement links TRBV5-8 to TRBJ1-2; unclear D gene. Deletions cut 2 bases from V and 6 bases from J, with 17 bases between. This CDR3 spans 15 amino acids. Per the germline V gene, CDR1 is SGHTS and CDR2 is YDEGEE. The CDR3 coding sequence is TGTGCCAGCAGCTTACCAGGAGGTCGACGGAATGGCTACACCTTC. Protein product: CASSLPGGRRNGYTF.

The table lists this clone with a count of one. CDR3 amino acids: CASSPTRQGAYEKLFF. CDR3 coding DNA: TGTGCCAGCAGCCCCACCCGACAGGGGGCATATGAAAAACTGTTTTTT. The gene calls are TRBV7-9 and TRBJ1-4; TRBD1 aligns across 10 bases. V was pared by 5 bases and J by 6 bases, with 9 bases of the junction left unmatched. Germline loops: CDR1 SEHNR, CDR2 FQNEAQ (reference sequence). The CDR3 has 16 amino acids.

V is TRBV29-1 and J is TRBJ2-5, with D unclear. The CDR3 loop spans 12 amino acids. Trimming pared 0 bases from V and 10 bases from J, leaving 12 bases between. CDR1 and CDR2 from the germline V gene are SQVTM and ANQGSEA. The CDR3 DNA reads TGCAGCGTTGAAGACACAAGCTCAGGCCAGTACTTC. Its protein is CSVEDTSSGQYF.

CDR3 in amino acids: CATSRGQGVDYGYTF. CDR3 coding DNA: TGTGCCACCAGCAGAGGGCAGGGGGTGGACTATGGCTACACCTTC. The chain links TRBV15 to TRBJ1-2, with 7 nucleotides matching TRBD1. Trimming at V came to 1 base and at J to 3 bases, leaving 5 bases not matched to a gene. The CDR3 runs to 15 residues. The V gene's germline CDR1 is LNHNV and CDR2 YYDKDF (reference sequence).

The V and J genes are TRBV7-6 and TRBJ2-3; D unresolved. CDR1 is SGHVS, CDR2 FNYEAQ, per germline. The CDR3 runs to 14 residues. The ends were cut back, 5 bases at V and 0 bases at J, with 9 bases in the middle. Here the CDR3 DNA reads TGTGCCAGCAGCCTCCGACTGAGCACAGATACGCAGTATTTT. Translating it yields CASSLRLSTDTQYF.

The chain couples TRBV7-9 to TRBJ1-2, with 8 bases that match TRBD1. The CDR3 spans 17 residues. J lost 4 bases, V lost 0 bases, and 10 bases had no gene match. The germline V gene encodes CDR1 SEHNR and CDR2 FQNEAQ (reference sequence). CDR3 sequence reads: CASSLASSQGEIYGYTF. DNA for the CDR3: TGTGCCAGCAGCTTAGCGTCATCACAGGGGGAGATCTATGGCTACACCTTC.

This chain connects TRBV4-1 to TRBJ2-1; 8 bases map to TRBD1. Per germline, CDR1 MGHRA and CDR2 YSYEKL. V lost 1 base to trimming and J lost 6 bases; unmatched junction nucleotides: 8. CDR3 length: 16 amino acids. The CDR3 nucleotides read TGCGCCAGCAGCCAAGGAACGGGACAGGCTTCCAATGAGCAGTTCTTC. This translates into CASSQGTGQASNEQFF.

The table lists this clone with a few counts. The chain links TRBV28 to TRBJ2-5; tentatively, D is TRBD1 (5 bases). There are 18 residues in the CDR3. Germline lookup yields CDR1 MDHEN and CDR2 SYDVKM. V was shortened by 5 bases and J by 4 bases, with 26 bases between the two germline ends. The CDR3 sequence: CASSLGRVGGDFVETQYF. DNA of the CDR3: TGTGCCAGCAGTCTGGGGCGTGTGGGCGGCGACTTTGTAGAGACCCAGTACTTC.

This clone was counted between two and nine times. V gene TRBV7-2 combines with J gene TRBJ2-3, with TRBD2 matching 11 bases. Germline loops: CDR1 SGHTA, CDR2 FQGNSA. The V and J ends lost 3 bases and 1 base, in that order; junction bases with no gene match: 0. The CDR3 is made up of 15 amino acids. The CDR3 DNA follows: TGTGCCAGCAGCTTTAGCGGGGGGGGCACAGATACGCAGTATTTT. As protein: CASSFSGGGTDTQYF.

J is TRBJ1-1 and V is TRBV5-8; TRBD1 matches 8 bases. J lost 5 bases, V lost 0 bases, and 6 bases had no gene match. Germline V gene sequence: CDR1 SGHTS, CDR2 YDEGEE. The CDR3 is made up of 15 amino acids. CDR3 sequence (DNA): TGTGCCAGCAGCTTGGGCAGGGGGCGAACGACTGAAGCTTTCTTT. Translating gives CASSLGRGRTTEAFF.